This is a list of T cell receptor beta chains from one sample in a study of T cells after somatic rescue of genetic block. The assay was immunoSEQ multiplex PCR, and TCRdb's table has in-frame clones only and misses some. The sample consists of about 88,000 clones, 80% to 90% of them appearing once. The specimen sequenced was peripheral blood mononuclear cells (PBMCs). These receptors were collected from a woman in her late teens or twenties. The CDR3 runs from the conserved cysteine through the conserved F or W. D genes are given only for firm matches. Clone size appears in some rows only: once, few, many, or a class for an expanded clone.

>TRBV7-6|TRBJ2-1|NA|TRBD1|15
CASSRGQGAVNEQFF
TGTGCCAGCAGCCGCGGACAGGGGGCTGTAAATGAGCAGTTCTTC
>TRBV7-9|TRBJ1-2|NA|NA|14
CASSFGEGSGGYTF
TGTGCCAGCAGCTTCGGGGAGGGGAGCGGTGGCTACACCTTC
>TRBV6-1|TRBJ2-7|NA|NA|13
CASSGWDAYEQYF
TGTGCCAGCAGTGGATGGGACGCTTACGAGCAGTACTTC
>TRBV7-8|TRBJ1-1|NA|NA|12
CASSLDPAEAFF
TGTGCCAGCAGCTTAGATCCTGCTGAAGCTTTCTTT
>TRBV7-8|TRBJ1-2|NA|NA|14
CASSSGEVNYGYTF
TGTGCCAGCAGCTCAGGGGAGGTCAACTATGGCTACACCTTC
>TRBV28|TRBJ1-2|NA|NA|15
CASSLDQGTNYGYTF
TGTGCCAGCAGTTTAGACCAGGGAACGAACTATGGCTACACCTTC
>TRBV28|TRBJ2-7|NA|NA|13
CASSLVDTNEQYF
TGTGCCAGCAGTTTGGTGGACACCAACGAGCAGTACTTC
>TRBV5-4|TRBJ2-1|NA|TRBD2|15
CASSHTGLANNEQFF
TGTGCCAGCAGCCATACGGGACTAGCGAACAATGAGCAGTTCTTC
>TRBV5-1|TRBJ1-4|once|NA|16
CASSWGRGRGNEKLFF
TGCGCCAGCAGCTGGGGTCGGGGACGAGGTAATGAAAAACTGTTTTTT
>TRBV2|TRBJ2-2|NA|TRBD1|14
CASRGRGRTGELFF
TGTGCCAGCAGAGGCAGGGGGCGCACCGGGGAGCTGTTTTTT
>TRBV11-3|TRBJ2-6|NA|NA|19
CASSPSPGGRGSGANVLTF
TGTGCCAGCAGCCCTAGCCCTGGAGGACGGGGCTCTGGGGCCAACGTCCTGACTTTC
>TRBV28|TRBJ1-2|NA|NA|15
CASSPRRGTPYGYTF
TGTGCCAGCAGTCCACGCCGCGGGACGCCCTATGGCTACACCTTC
>TRBV7-9|TRBJ2-7|NA|NA|15
CASSLPTGPSSEQYF
TGTGCCAGCAGCTTGCCGACGGGTCCCTCGTCCGAGCAGTACTTC
>TRBV6-1|TRBJ2-7|NA|NA|13
CASSDGRGYEQYF
TGTGCCAGCAGTGACGGACGGGGCTACGAGCAGTACTTC
>TRBV7-2|TRBJ2-7|NA|NA|13
CASSEGRGYEQYF
TGTGCCAGCAGCGAAGGGCGCGGCTACGAGCAGTACTTC
>TRBV4-1|TRBJ1-3|NA|NA|14
CASRQGLAGNTIYF
TGCGCCAGCAGGCAGGGTCTCGCTGGAAACACCATATATTTT
>TRBV28|TRBJ1-1|once|NA|15
CASSSLQGKNTEAFF
TGTGCCAGCAGTTCCCTACAGGGAAAGAACACTGAAGCTTTCTTT
>TRBV30|TRBJ2-1|few|NA|14
CAWQTGTAPSAQFF
TGTGCCTGGCAGACCGGGACCGCCCCGTCAGCGCAGTTCTTC
>TRBV10-3|TRBJ1-2|NA|TRBD1|13
CAISPGQGSGYTF
TGTGCCATCAGTCCGGGACAGGGGTCCGGCTACACCTTC
>TRBV2|TRBJ1-5|NA|NA|13
CACHVGMGSGQHF
TGTGCCTGCCATGTCGGAATGGGCTCTGGCCAGCATTTT
>TRBV6-1|TRBJ2-7|NA|TRBD2|15
CASSEGAGGDYEQYF
TGTGCCAGCAGTGAAGGGGCGGGAGGGGACTACGAGCAGTACTTC
>TRBV4-1|TRBJ2-3|NA|TRBD2|16
CASSPRTSGTTDTQYF
TGCGCCAGCAGCCCCCGGACTAGCGGGACTACAGATACGCAGTATTTT
>TRBV15|TRBJ1-4|NA|NA|15
CATSRDPGANEKLFF
TGTGCCACCAGCAGAGATCCTGGGGCTAATGAAAAACTGTTTTTT
>TRBV28|TRBJ1-1|NA|NA|14
CASSLFGQGGAAFF
TGTGCCAGCAGTTTATTCGGACAAGGGGGTGCGGCTTTCTTT
>TRBV19|TRBJ2-7|NA|NA|16
CASSGPFVGGPDEQYF
TGTGCCAGTAGTGGCCCCTTTGTCGGAGGGCCAGACGAGCAGTACTTC
>TRBV4-2|TRBJ1-2|few|TRBD1|15
CASSQPDREADGYTF
TGTGCCAGCAGCCAACCCGACAGGGAAGCGGATGGCTACACCTTC
>TRBV30|TRBJ2-1|once|NA|15
CAWSVFISSYNEQFF
TGTGCCTGGAGTGTTTTCATCTCTTCCTACAATGAGCAGTTCTTC
>TRBV6-5|TRBJ2-5|NA|TRBD2|16
CASSSRVAGHQETQYF
TGTGCCAGCAGTTCCCGAGTAGCGGGCCACCAAGAGACCCAGTACTTC
>TRBV14|TRBJ2-7|NA|TRBD1|12
CASSQIQGKQYF
TGTGCCAGCAGCCAGATACAGGGGAAGCAGTACTTC
>TRBV7-9|TRBJ2-2|NA|NA|15
CASSPPREGAGELFF
TGTGCCAGCAGCCCGCCGAGGGAAGGGGCCGGGGAGCTGTTTTTT
>TRBV29-1|TRBJ2-5|NA|NA|13
CSASRAAQETQYF
TGCAGCGCCTCTAGGGCAGCCCAAGAGACCCAGTACTTC
>TRBV5-1|TRBJ2-2|NA|TRBD2|16
CASSLAVREGTGELFF
TGCGCCAGCAGCTTGGCCGTGCGGGAGGGGACCGGGGAGCTGTTTTTT
>TRBV14|TRBJ2-1|once|TRBD2|14
CASSRAGGYNEQFF
TGTGCCAGCAGCCGAGCGGGAGGGTACAATGAGCAGTTCTTC
>TRBV4-1|TRBJ2-7|once|NA|15
CASSHPGASLYEQYF
TGCGCCAGCAGCCACCCAGGGGCTTCCCTCTACGAGCAGTACTTC
>TRBV25-1|TRBJ1-2|NA|NA|17
CASSESSPWDGNYGYTF
TGTGCCAGCAGTGAGTCATCTCCCTGGGACGGAAACTATGGCTACACCTTC
>TRBV10-2|TRBJ1-2|NA|NA|14
CASSDWASNYGYTF
TGCGCCAGCAGTGATTGGGCCTCCAACTATGGCTACACCTTC
>TRBV30|TRBJ2-6|NA|NA|15
CAWSFFGVGANVLTF
TGTGCCTGGAGTTTCTTTGGGGTTGGGGCCAACGTCCTGACTTTC
>TRBV11-2|TRBJ1-4|NA|NA|14
CASSFPGASGKLFF
TGTGCCAGCAGCTTCCCAGGGGCCAGTGGAAAACTGTTTTTT
>TRBV7-6|TRBJ2-1|NA|NA|15
CASSLSGSSYNEQFF
TGTGCCAGCAGCTTATCGGGGAGCTCCTACAATGAGCAGTTCTTC
>TRBV7-6|TRBJ2-1|NA|TRBD2|17
CASSSRLTSGRYNEQFF
TGTGCCAGCAGCTCTAGACTTACTAGCGGGAGGTACAATGAGCAGTTCTTC
>TRBV2|TRBJ2-7|NA|TRBD2|16
CASSGEWLAGRYEQYF
TGTGCCAGCAGTGGAGAATGGCTAGCGGGAAGATACGAGCAGTACTTC